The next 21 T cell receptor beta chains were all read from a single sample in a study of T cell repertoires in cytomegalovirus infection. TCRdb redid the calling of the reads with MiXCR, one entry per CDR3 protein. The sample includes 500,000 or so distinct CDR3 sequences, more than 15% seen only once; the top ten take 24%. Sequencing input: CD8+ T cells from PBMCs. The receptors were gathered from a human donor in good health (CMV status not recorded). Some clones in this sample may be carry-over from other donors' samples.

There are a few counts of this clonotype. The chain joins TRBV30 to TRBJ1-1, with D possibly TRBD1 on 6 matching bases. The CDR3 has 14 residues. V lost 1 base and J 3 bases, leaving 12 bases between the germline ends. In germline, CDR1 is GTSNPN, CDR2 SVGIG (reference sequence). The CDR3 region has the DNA TGTGCCTGGAGTGGACGGGGGCGAGACACTGAAGCTTTCTTT. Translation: CAWSGRGRDTEAFF.

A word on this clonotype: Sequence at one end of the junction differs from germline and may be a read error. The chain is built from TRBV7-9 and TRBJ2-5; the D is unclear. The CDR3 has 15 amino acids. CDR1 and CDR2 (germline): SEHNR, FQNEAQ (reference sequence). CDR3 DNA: TGTGCCAGCAGCTACCTGGACCGATTCCAAGAGACCCAGCACTTC. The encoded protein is CASSYLDRFQETQHF.

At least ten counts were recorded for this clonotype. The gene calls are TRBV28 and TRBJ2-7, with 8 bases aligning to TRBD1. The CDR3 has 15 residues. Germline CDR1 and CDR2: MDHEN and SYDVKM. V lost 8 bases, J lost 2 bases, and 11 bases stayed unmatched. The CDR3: CASGIGQGRTYEQYF. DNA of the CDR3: TGTGCCAGCGGCATCGGACAGGGAAGAACCTACGAGCAGTACTTC.

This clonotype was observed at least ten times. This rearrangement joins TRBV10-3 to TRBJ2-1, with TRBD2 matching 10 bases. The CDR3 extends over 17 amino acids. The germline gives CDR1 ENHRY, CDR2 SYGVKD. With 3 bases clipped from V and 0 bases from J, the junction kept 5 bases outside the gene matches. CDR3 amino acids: CAISDGLAESSYNEQFF. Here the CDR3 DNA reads TGTGCCATCAGTGATGGACTAGCGGAGAGCTCCTACAATGAGCAGTTCTTC.

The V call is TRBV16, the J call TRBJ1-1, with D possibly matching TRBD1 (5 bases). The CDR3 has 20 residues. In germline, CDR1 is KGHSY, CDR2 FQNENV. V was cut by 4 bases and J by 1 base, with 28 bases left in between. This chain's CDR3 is CASSPSSGHTQADTNTEAFF. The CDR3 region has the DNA TGTGCCAGCAGCCCTTCTTCGGGGCACACACAGGCAGACACGAACACTGAAGCTTTCTTT. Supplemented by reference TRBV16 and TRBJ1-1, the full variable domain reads GEEVAQTPKHLVRGEGQKAKLYCAPIKGHSYVFWYQQVLKNEFKFLISFQNENVFDETGMPKERFSAKCLPNSPCSLEIQATKLEDSAVYFCASSPSSGHTQADTNTEAFFGQGTRLTVV.

The CDR3 DNA reads as TGTGCCACCAGCAGAGTCGTCGTTCGAACTGAAGCTTTCTTT. Translating it yields CATSRVVVRTEAFF. The chain employs TRBV15 and TRBJ1-1; no firm D call. V shed 1 base and J shed 5 bases, with 11 bases lying between them. Looked up from germline, CDR1 is LNHNV and CDR2 is YYDKDF (reference sequence). The CDR3 is 14 residues long.

Here the CDR3 DNA reads TGTGCCAGCAGCAGTCTAGCGGGGCTCCAAGAGACCCAGTACTTC. This encodes CASSSLAGLQETQYF. The chain is built from TRBV7-7 and TRBJ2-5, with 9 bases identical to TRBD2. The J segment lost 1 base and the V segment lost 5 bases, leaving 5 bases of the junction unmatched. CDR3 length: 15 amino acids. The germline CDR1 and CDR2 sequences are SSHAT and FNYEAQ (reference sequence).

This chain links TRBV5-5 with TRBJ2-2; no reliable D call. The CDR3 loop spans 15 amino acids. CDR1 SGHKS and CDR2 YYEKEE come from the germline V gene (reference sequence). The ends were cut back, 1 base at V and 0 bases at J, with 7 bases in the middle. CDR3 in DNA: TGTGCCAGCAGCTTGAATGGGGCGAACACCGGGGAGCTGTTTTTT. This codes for CASSLNGANTGELFF.

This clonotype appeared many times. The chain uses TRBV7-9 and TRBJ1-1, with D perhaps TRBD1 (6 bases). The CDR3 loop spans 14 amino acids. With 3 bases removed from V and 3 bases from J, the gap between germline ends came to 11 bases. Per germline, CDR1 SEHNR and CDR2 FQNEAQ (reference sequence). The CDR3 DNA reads TGTGCCAGCAGCTTTGGGGGGCGAGACACTGAAGCTTTCTTT. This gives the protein CASSFGGRDTEAFF.

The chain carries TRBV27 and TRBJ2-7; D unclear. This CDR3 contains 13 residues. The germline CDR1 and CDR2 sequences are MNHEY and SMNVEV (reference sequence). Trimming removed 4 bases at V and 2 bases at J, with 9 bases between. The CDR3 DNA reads TGTGCCAGCAGTTGGCCCGAGCCCTACGAGCAGTACTTC. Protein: CASSWPEPYEQYF.

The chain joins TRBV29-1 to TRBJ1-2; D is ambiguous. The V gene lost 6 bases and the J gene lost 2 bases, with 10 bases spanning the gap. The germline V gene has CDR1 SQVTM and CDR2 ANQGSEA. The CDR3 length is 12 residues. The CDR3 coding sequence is TGCAGCGTAACCGCACAGAACTATGGCTACACCTTC. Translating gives CSVTAQNYGYTF.

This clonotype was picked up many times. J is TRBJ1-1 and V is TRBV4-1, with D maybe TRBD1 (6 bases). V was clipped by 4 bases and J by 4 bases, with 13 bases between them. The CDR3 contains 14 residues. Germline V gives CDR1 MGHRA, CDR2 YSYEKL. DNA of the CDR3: TGCGCCAGCAGCCTCGGGGGGGCGCCCACTGAAGCTTTCTTT. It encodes CASSLGGAPTEAFF.

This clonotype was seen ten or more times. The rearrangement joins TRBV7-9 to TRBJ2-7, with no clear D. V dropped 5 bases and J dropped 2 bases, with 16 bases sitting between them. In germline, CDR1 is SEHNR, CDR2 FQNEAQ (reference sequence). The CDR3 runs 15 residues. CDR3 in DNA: TGTGCCAGCAGCCACCCTAGTGAAGGGACCTACGAGCAGTACTTC. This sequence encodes CASSHPSEGTYEQYF.

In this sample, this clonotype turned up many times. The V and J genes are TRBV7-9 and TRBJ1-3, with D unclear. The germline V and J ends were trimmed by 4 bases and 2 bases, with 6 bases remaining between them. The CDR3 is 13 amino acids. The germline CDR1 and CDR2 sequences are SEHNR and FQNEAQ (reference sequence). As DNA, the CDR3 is TGTGCCAGCAGCTACCCGCCTGGAAACACCATATATTTT. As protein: CASSYPPGNTIYF.

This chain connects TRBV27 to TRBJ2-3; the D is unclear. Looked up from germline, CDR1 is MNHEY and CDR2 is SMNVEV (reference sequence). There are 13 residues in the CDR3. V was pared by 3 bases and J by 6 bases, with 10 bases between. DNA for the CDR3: TGTGCCAGCAGTTTTGGGCGTGCGGATACGCAGTATTTT. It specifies CASSFGRADTQYF.

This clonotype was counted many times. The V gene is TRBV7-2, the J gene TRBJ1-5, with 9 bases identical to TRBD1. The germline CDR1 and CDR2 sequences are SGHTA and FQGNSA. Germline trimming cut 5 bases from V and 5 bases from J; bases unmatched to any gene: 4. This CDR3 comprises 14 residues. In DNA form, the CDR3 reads TGTGCCAGCAGCAGAAGACAGGGGGATCAGCCCCAGCATTTT. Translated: CASSRRQGDQPQHF.

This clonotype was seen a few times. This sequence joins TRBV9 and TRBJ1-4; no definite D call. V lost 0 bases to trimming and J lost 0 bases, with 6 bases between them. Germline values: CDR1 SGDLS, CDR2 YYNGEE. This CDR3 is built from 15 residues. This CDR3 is CASSVEGTTNEKLFF. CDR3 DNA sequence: TGTGCCAGCAGCGTAGAAGGTACAACTAATGAAAAACTGTTTTTT. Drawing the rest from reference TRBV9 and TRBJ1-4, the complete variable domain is DSGVTQTPKHLITATGQRVTLRCSPRSGDLSVYWYQQSLDQGLQFLIQYYNGEERAKGNILERFSAQQFPDLHSELNLSSLELGDSALYFCASSVEGTTNEKLFFGSGTQLSVL.

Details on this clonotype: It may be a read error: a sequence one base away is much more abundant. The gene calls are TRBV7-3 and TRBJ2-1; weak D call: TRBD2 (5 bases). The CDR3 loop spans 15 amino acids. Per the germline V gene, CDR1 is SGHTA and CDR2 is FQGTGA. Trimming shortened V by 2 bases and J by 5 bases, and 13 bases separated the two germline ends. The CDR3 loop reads CASSLVRGKDNEQFF. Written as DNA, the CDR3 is TGTGCCAGCAGCTTAGTTCGGGGTAAAGACAATGAGCAGTTCTTC.

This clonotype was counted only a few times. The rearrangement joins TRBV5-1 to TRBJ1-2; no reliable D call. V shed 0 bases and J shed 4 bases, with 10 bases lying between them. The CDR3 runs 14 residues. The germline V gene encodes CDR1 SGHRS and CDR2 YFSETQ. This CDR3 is CASSLGDGSYGYTF. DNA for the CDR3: TGCGCCAGCAGCTTGGGTGACGGATCCTATGGCTACACCTTC. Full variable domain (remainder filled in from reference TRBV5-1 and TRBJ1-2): KAGVTQTPRYLIKTRGQQVTLSCSPISGHRSVSWYQQTPGQGLQFLFEYFSETQRNKGNFPGRFSGRQFSNSRSEMNVSTLELGDSALYLCASSLGDGSYGYTFGSGTRLTVV.

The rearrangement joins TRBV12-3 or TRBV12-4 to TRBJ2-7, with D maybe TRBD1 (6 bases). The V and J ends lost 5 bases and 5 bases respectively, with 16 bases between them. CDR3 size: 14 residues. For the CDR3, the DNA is TGTGCCAGCAGTGCCCTCGGCAGGGGTGACGAGCAGTACTTC. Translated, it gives CASSALGRGDEQYF.

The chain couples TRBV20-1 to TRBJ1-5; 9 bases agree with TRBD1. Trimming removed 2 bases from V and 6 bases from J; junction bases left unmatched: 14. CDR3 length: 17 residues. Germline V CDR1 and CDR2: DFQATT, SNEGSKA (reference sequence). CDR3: CSARIPTAGTGIQPQHF. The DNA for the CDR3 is TGCAGTGCTAGAATCCCCACGGCCGGGACAGGGATTCAGCCCCAGCATTTT.